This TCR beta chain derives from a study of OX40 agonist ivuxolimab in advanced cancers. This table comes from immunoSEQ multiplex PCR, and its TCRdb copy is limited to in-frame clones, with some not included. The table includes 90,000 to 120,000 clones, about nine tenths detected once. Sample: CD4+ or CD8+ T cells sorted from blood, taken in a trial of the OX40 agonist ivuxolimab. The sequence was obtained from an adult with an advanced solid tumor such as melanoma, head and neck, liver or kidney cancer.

CDR3 in DNA: TGTGCCAGTAGTATCGACGGGAGGGCCCTTTACGAGCAGTACTTC. Its protein product is CASSIDGRALYEQYF. V is TRBV19 and J is TRBJ2-7; 8 nucleotides agree with TRBD2. V lost 3 bases and J lost 4; bases outside the gene matches: 8. From germline, CDR1 is LNHDA and CDR2 SQIVND (reference sequence). The CDR3 is made up of 15 amino acids.